The 4 T cell receptor beta chains presented below share a single source sample, sequenced in a study of memory CD4+ T cells and cytomegalovirus serostatus. Sequencing was performed with immunoSEQ multiplex PCR; in TCRdb, only in-frame clones are kept and a portion is missing. The profile shows about 82,000 clones, around 80% of them singletons. The sort gate was single viable CD3+CD4+CD8-CD45RO+ cells for memory CD4+ T cells. Sequenced material: memory CD4+ T cells from blood. The receptors stem from an adult in good health and CMV-seronegative.

This clone was counted a single time. V is TRBV5-6 and J is TRBJ2-5; no definite D call. V shed 0 bases and J shed 9 bases, with 21 bases lying between them. The CDR3 totals 16 residues. In germline, CDR1 is SGHDT, CDR2 YYEEEE. This CDR3 is CASSLGLATQTASQYF. CDR3 nucleotides: TGTGCCAGCAGCTTGGGGCTGGCCACGCAGACCGCGTCCCAGTACTTC.

Details on this clone: This same CDR3 is encoded by further DNA sequences in the sample. The gene calls are TRBV9 and TRBJ1-1; no clear D gene. Germline V gene lookup returns CDR1 SGDLS and CDR2 YYNGEE. The CDR3 sequence is 13 residues long. Trimming pared 1 base from V and 5 bases from J, leaving 9 bases between. The CDR3 reads CASSVTGNTEAFF. CDR3 in DNA: TGTGCCAGCAGCGTAACGGGGAATACTGAAGCTTTCTTT.

The V gene is TRBV6-6, the J gene TRBJ1-2; TRBD1 agrees at 7 bases. The CDR3 extends over 14 amino acids. The ends lost 7 bases at V and 2 bases at J; junction bases unmatched: 7. Germline V gene data show CDR1 as MNHNY and CDR2 as SVGAGI (reference sequence). DNA of the CDR3: TGTGCCAGCACCCTGGACAGGCAGAACTATGGCTACACCTTC. This translates into CASTLDRQNYGYTF.

V gene TRBV5-6 combines with J gene TRBJ1-1, with a tentative D call TRBD1 (5 bases). The CDR3 runs to 15 residues. Trimming shortened V by 3 bases and J by 5 bases, and 17 bases separated the two germline ends. Germline CDR1 and CDR2: SGHDT and YYEEEE. The CDR3 sequence is CASSSITGWGTEAFF. The CDR3 DNA reads as TGTGCCAGCAGCTCAATAACAGGCTGGGGGACTGAAGCTTTCTTT.